The rows below give T cell receptor beta chains drawn from one sample of a study of vaccination and CD4 T cells after COVID-19. MiXCR, run by TCRdb on the PCR reads, gives a single entry per CDR3 protein. The table shows about 18,000 distinct CDR3 sequences, with roughly 52% occurring only once. Their target antigens are unknown. Input material: CD4+ T cells from blood, cultured in vitro. All receptors derive from a human donor who had recovered from COVID-19. Both conserved end residues are part of each CDR3. Fields, in order: D gene, J gene, V gene, clone size, CDR3 protein, CDR3 DNA. The D gene is left open where the match is weak. Clone sizes are given selectively: once, few, many, or a class where the clone is expanded.

TRBD1	TRBJ2-2	TRBV15	.	CATSRGDRKAGELFF	TGTGCCACCAGCAGAGGGGACAGGAAGGCCGGGGAGCTGTTTTTT
TRBD2	TRBJ2-5	TRBV6-1	.	CASTAGGGETQYF	TGTGCCAGCACCGCGGGGGGGGGAGAGACCCAGTACTTC
.	TRBJ1-4	TRBV20-1	.	CSAPGGANEKLFF	TGCAGTGCCCCGGGGGGGGCTAATGAAAAACTGTTTTTT
.	TRBJ2-2	TRBV7-2	.	CASSFQGGAGELFF	TGTGCCAGCAGCTTTCAGGGGGGAGCCGGGGAGCTGTTTTTT
TRBD2	TRBJ2-3	TRBV7-8	.	CASSSRTSADTQYF	TGTGCCAGCAGCTCCCGGACTAGCGCAGATACGCAGTATTTT
TRBD1	TRBJ1-3	TRBV7-9	few	CASSDRLYRGAGNTIYF	TGTGCCAGCAGCGACAGACTTTACAGGGGCGCTGGAAACACCATATATTTT
TRBD1	TRBJ1-2	TRBV7-9	.	CASSLGLTGGINYGYTF	TGTGCCAGCAGCTTGGGGCTGACAGGGGGGATAAACTATGGCTACACCTTC
.	TRBJ2-2	TRBV30	.	CAYYRGLTTGELFF	TGTGCCTACTATAGGGGTCTAACCACCGGGGAGCTGTTTTTT
.	TRBJ1-5	TRBV12-3/TRBV12-4	.	CASSPGGSNNQPQHF	TGTGCCAGCAGCCCTGGGGGGTCAAACAATCAGCCCCAGCATTTT
.	TRBJ1-1	TRBV7-3	few	CASSSFPGAVEAFF	TGTGCCAGCAGCTCTTTCCCTGGGGCAGTAGAAGCTTTCTTT
.	TRBJ2-7	TRBV11-2	.	CASSLVDRYSYEQYF	TGTGCCAGCAGCTTAGTAGACCGATACTCCTACGAGCAGTACTTC
.	TRBJ2-2	TRBV29-1	.	CSAGNPGTGELFF	TGCAGCGCCGGGAATCCAGGCACCGGGGAGCTGTTTTTT
.	TRBJ1-5	TRBV6-2/TRBV6-3	.	CASRDRRNQPQHF	TGTGCCAGCAGGGACAGACGCAATCAGCCCCAGCATTTT
.	TRBJ1-5	TRBV7-8	few	CASSFSGDNQPQHF	TGTGCCAGCAGCTTTTCAGGGGACAATCAGCCCCAGCATTTT
TRBD2	TRBJ2-7	TRBV7-6	.	CASSLALGREGSYEQYF	TGTGCCAGCAGCTTAGCGCTTGGGCGGGAGGGCTCCTACGAGCAGTACTTC
TRBD1	TRBJ2-7	TRBV7-6	.	CASSLRTGTGYEQYF	TGTGCCAGCAGCTTACGGACAGGGACGGGGTACGAGCAGTACTTC
.	TRBJ1-2	TRBV7-2	few	CASANSGSMDYGYTF	TGTGCCAGCGCTAATTCAGGGTCAATGGACTATGGCTACACCTTC
.	TRBJ2-2	TRBV24-1	.	CATSDNIGVNTGELFF	TGTGCCACCAGTGATAATATCGGGGTTAACACCGGGGAGCTGTTTTTT
TRBD1	TRBJ1-5	TRBV5-5	few	CASSPPGTDSNQPQHF	TGTGCCAGCAGCCCCCCCGGGACAGACAGCAATCAGCCCCAGCATTTT
.	TRBJ1-1	TRBV19	once	CASSRYLYAGGDTEAFF	TGTGCCAGTAGTCGCTATCTTTACGCTGGAGGGGACACTGAAGCTTTCTTT
.	TRBJ1-2	TRBV5-4	.	CASSLEGINYGYTF	TGTGCCAGCAGCTTGGAAGGGATTAACTATGGCTACACCTTC
.	TRBJ1-5	TRBV7-2	.	CASSLRSGNGRPQHF	TGTGCCAGCAGCTTAAGGTCGGGGAACGGTCGGCCCCAGCATTTT
TRBD1	TRBJ2-5	TRBV18	.	CASSPTGVSETQYF	TGTGCCAGCTCCCCTACAGGGGTTTCAGAGACCCAGTACTTC
TRBD1	TRBJ1-1	TRBV5-1	few	CASSERDRGESFF	TGCGCCAGCAGCGAACGGGACAGAGGCGAATCTTTCTTT
.	TRBJ1-2	TRBV2	.	CASRGDGDYGYTF	TGTGCCAGCAGGGGGGACGGCGACTATGGCTACACCTTC
TRBD1	TRBJ1-2	TRBV2	.	CASSEGQGVFGSTF	TGTGCCAGCAGTGAAGGACAGGGGGTTTTCGGCTCCACCTTC
.	TRBJ2-3	TRBV20-1	few	CSAPREDTQYF	TGCAGTGCCCCCCGAGAAGATACGCAGTATTTT
TRBD2	TRBJ2-1	TRBV7-2	.	CASSLGAGTGEQFF	TGTGCCAGCAGCTTAGGAGCGGGGACGGGGGAGCAGTTCTTC
TRBD1	TRBJ1-1	TRBV12-3/TRBV12-4	.	CASSSRTGGITEAFF	TGTGCCAGCAGTTCCCGGACAGGGGGGATCACTGAAGCTTTCTTT
TRBD1	TRBJ1-2	TRBV6-1	.	CASSGSAGTGFGNYGYTF	TGTGCCAGCAGTGGATCCGCCGGGACAGGGTTTGGAAACTATGGCTACACCTTC
TRBD1	TRBJ1-1	TRBV20-1	.	CSAKVRDRESEAFF	TGCAGTGCGAAAGTCCGGGACAGGGAGAGTGAAGCTTTCTTT
.	TRBJ1-1	TRBV14	few	CASSQDLVMNTEAFF	TGTGCCAGCAGCCAAGATCTAGTCATGAACACTGAAGCTTTCTTT
TRBD1	TRBJ2-1	TRBV15	.	CATSQETGDWNEQFF	TGTGCCACCAGTCAAGAGACAGGGGATTGGAATGAGCAGTTCTTC
.	TRBJ1-6	TRBV19	.	CASKEGPSYNSPLHF	TGTGCCAGTAAAGAGGGGCCCTCCTATAATTCACCCCTCCACTTT
TRBD2	TRBJ2-1	TRBV10-2	.	CASTGTSGRRFGFEQFF	TGCGCCAGCACCGGGACTAGCGGGAGACGGTTCGGCTTTGAGCAGTTCTTC
.	TRBJ1-6	TRBV7-3	.	CASSFNYNSPLHF	TGTGCCAGCAGCTTCAACTATAATTCACCCCTCCACTTT
.	TRBJ2-3	TRBV7-2	.	CASSVQGPTDTQYF	TGTGCCAGCAGCGTACAGGGCCCCACAGATACGCAGTATTTT
.	TRBJ2-4	TRBV6-2/TRBV6-3	.	CASSYPGWAGKNIQYF	TGTGCCAGCAGTTACCCGGGCTGGGCGGGCAAAAACATTCAGTACTTC